This T cell receptor beta chain was observed in a study of cytotoxic CD8 clonotypes in ibrutinib-treated CLL. At the level of the study: Response was recorded as partial in some 24 patients and complete in 2; at median roughly 73 months, approximately 15 remained remitted and around twelve had progressed.

With regard to this clone: Its specificity is not known.

CDR1 SGHRS and CDR2 YFSETQ come from the germline V gene. CDR3 length: 13 amino acids. Germline trimming cut 4 bases from V and 3 bases from J; bases unmatched to any gene: 3. Libraries were prepared by immunoSEQ multiplex PCR; TCRdb keeps only in-frame clonotypes and omits some of them. The sample yields roughly 56,000 clones, approximately 71% seen once. General observations from the study: The clonality went up when patients responded to ibrutinib and dropped back toward baseline at progression.

The sequence derives from a human donor with chronic lymphocytic leukemia. The source was PBMCs, collected after 12 months of ibrutinib treatment. The chain uses TRBV5-1 and TRBJ2-7, with 8 bases identical to TRBD1. CDR3 in amino acids: CASSTGQGYEQYF. DNA of the CDR3: TGCGCCAGCAGCACAGGACAGGGCTACGAGCAGTACTTC.